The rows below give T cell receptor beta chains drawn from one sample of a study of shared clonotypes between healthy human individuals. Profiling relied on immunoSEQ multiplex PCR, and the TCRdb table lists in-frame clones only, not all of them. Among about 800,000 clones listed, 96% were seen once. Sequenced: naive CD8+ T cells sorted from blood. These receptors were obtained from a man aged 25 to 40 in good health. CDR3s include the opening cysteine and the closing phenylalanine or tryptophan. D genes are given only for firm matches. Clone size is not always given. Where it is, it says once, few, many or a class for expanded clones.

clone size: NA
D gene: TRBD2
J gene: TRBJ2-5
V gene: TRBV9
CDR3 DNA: TGTGCCAGCAGCACTAACCCCGGGACTAGCGGGAGACCGTACCAAGAGACCCAGTACTTC
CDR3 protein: CASSTNPGTSGRPYQETQYF

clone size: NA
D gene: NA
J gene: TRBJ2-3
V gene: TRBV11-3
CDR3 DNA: TGTGCCAGCAGCTCCGGGACCACAGATACGCAGTATTTT
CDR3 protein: CASSSGTTDTQYF

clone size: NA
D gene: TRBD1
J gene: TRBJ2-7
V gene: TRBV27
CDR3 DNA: TGTGCCAGCAGCTATAGACAGGGCCGGGAGCAGTACTTC
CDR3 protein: CASSYRQGREQYF

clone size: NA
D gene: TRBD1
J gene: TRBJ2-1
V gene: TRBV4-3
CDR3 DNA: TGCGCCAGCAGCAACACAGGGGGTCTCTCCTACAATGAGCAGTTCTTC
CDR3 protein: CASSNTGGLSYNEQFF

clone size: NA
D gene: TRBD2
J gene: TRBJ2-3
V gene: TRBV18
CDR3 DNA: TGTGCCAGCTCAACCACCGGGGGGAAGAACACAGATACGCAGTATTTT
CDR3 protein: CASSTTGGKNTDTQYF

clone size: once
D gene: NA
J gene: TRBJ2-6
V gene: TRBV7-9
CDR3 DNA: TGTGCCAGCAGCTCTGGGCAGCCCTCTGGGGCCAACGTCCTGACTTTC
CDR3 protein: CASSSGQPSGANVLTF

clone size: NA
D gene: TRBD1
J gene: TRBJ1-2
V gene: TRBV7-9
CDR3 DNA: TGTGCCAGCAGCTGGACAGGGTTAGAAGGCTACACCTTC
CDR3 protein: CASSWTGLEGYTF

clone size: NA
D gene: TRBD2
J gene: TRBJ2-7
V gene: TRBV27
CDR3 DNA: TGTGCCAGCAGATCACTAGCGGGGCTCGCCTACGAGCAGTACTTC
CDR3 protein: CASRSLAGLAYEQYF

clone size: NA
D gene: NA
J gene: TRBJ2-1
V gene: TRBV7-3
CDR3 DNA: TGTGCCAGCAGCCCACCGGACAACTACAATGAGCAGTTCTTC
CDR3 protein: CASSPPDNYNEQFF

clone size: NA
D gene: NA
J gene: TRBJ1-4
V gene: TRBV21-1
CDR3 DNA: TGTGCCAGCAGCAATGTACTTAATGAAAAACTGTTTTTT
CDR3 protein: CASSNVLNEKLFF

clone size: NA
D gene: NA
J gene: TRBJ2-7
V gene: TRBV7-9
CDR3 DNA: TGTGCCAGCAGCTTATTAAGAAGCGTCCAGGGCTCCTACGAGCAGTACTTC
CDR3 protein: CASSLLRSVQGSYEQYF

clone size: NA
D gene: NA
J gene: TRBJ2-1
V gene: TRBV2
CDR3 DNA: TGTGCCAGCAGTGAAACCCTCTACAATGAGCAGTTCTTC
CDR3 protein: CASSETLYNEQFF

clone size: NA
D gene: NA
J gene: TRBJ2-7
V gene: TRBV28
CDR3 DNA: TGTGCCAGCACCGAAAGGGTGGCCTACGAGCAGTACTTC
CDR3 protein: CASTERVAYEQYF

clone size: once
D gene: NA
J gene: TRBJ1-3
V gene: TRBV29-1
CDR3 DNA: TGCAGCGTTGAAGATCTCGGACGGAACTCTGGAAACACCATATATTTT
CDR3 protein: CSVEDLGRNSGNTIYF

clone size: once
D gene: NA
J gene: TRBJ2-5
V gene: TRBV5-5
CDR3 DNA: TGTGCCAGCAGCTTGGGGACGTGGGTCGCGCAAGAGACCCAGTACTTC
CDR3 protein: CASSLGTWVAQETQYF

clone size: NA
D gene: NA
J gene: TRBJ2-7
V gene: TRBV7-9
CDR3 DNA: TGTGCCAGCAGCCAGGCACAGGGCGGGCAGTACTTC
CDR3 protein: CASSQAQGGQYF

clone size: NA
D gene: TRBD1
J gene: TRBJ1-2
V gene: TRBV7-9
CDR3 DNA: TGTGCCAGCAGCCTAACAACAGGGGCGGAAGGCTACACCTTC
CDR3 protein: CASSLTTGAEGYTF

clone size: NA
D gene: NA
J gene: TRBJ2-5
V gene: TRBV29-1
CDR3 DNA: TGCAGCGTTGAAGATTCGGAAACAGAAGAAGAGACCCAGTACTTC
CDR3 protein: CSVEDSETEEETQYF

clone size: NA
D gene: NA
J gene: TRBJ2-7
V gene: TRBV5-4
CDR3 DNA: TGTGCCAGCAGCTTGCGCTTGGGCGGTGACGAGCAGTACTTC
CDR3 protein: CASSLRLGGDEQYF

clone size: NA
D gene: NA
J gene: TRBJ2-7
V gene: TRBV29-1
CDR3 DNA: TGCAGCGTTGGGGCAGATGTATACGAGCAGTACTTC
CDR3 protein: CSVGADVYEQYF

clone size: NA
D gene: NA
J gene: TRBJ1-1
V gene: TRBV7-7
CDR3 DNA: TGTGCCAGCAGCCTATGGGGGGGGCAGAGGAACACTGAAGCTTTCTTT
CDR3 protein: CASSLWGGQRNTEAFF

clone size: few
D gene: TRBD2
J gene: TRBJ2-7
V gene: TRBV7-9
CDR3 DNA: TGTGCCAGCAGCTTAGAACTAGCGGGATTCTACGAGCAGTACTTC
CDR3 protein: CASSLELAGFYEQYF

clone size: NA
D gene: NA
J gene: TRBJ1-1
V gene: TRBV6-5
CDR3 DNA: TGTGCCAGCAGTTACGTGGGGGTCACTGAAGCTTTCTTT
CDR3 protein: CASSYVGVTEAFF

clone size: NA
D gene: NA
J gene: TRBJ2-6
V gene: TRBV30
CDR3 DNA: TGTGCCTGGAGTGTACTTGGCTCTGGGGCCAACGTCCTGACTTTC
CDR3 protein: CAWSVLGSGANVLTF

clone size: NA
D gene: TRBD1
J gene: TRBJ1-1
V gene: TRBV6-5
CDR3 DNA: TGTGCCAGCAGTTTCAGGGGGCCTATATACCGGGCTTTCTTT
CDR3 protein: CASSFRGPIYRAFF

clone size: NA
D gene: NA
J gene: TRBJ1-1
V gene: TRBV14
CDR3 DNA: TGTGCCAGCAGCCCAGGGGCCACTGAAGCTTTCTTT
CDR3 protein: CASSPGATEAFF

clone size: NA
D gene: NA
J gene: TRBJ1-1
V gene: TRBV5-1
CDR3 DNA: TGCGCCAGCAGCTTGAGGACAGCGCAGGGCACTGAAGCTTTCTTT
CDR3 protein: CASSLRTAQGTEAFF

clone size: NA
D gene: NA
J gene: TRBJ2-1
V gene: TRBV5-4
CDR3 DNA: TGTGCCAGCAGCTTCCCAGTGGGCAATGAGCAGTTCTTC
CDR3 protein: CASSFPVGNEQFF

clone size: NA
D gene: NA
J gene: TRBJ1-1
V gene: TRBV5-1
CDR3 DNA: TGCGCCAGCAGCTTGGTAGGTGGAATGAACACTGAAGCTTTCTTT
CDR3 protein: CASSLVGGMNTEAFF

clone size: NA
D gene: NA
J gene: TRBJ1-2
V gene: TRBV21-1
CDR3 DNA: TGTGCCAGCAGCGCCAACAGGAAAGATAACTATGGCTACACCTTC
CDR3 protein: CASSANRKDNYGYTF

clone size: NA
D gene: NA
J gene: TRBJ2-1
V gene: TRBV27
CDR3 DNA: TGTGCCAGCAGTTGGTCTTCGGACTACAATGAGCAGTTCTTC
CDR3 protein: CASSWSSDYNEQFF

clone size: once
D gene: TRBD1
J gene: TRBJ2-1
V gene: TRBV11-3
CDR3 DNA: TGTGCCAGCAGCCAGCAGCCTCCGGGACAGCCCAATGAGCAGTTCTTC
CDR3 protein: CASSQQPPGQPNEQFF

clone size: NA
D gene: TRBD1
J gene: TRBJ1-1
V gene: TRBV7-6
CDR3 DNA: TGTGCCAGCAGCTTTCCAGGGGGCACTGAAGCTTTCTTT
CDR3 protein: CASSFPGGTEAFF

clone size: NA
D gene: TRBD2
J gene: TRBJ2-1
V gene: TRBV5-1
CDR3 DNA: TGCGCCAGCAGCTTGAGCGGGAATGCCTACAATGAGCAGTTCTTC
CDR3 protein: CASSLSGNAYNEQFF

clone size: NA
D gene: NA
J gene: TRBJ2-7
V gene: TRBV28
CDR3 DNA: TGTGCCAGCAGTTCCTACGTTTACGAGCAGTACTTC
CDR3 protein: CASSSYVYEQYF

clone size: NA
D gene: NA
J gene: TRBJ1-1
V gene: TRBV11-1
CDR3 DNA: TGTGCCAGCAGCCTTCGGAGGGGCGGGAAGCCCACTGAAGCTTTCTTT
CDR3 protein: CASSLRRGGKPTEAFF

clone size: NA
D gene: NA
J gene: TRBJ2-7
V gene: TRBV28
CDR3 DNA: TGTGCCACCTCTCCCACGGGATCCTACGAGCAGTACTTC
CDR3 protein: CATSPTGSYEQYF

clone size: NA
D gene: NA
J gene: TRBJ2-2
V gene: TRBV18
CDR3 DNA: TGTGCCAGCTCACCCAGTTGGGGGGACATCGCGAACACCGGGGAGCTGTTTTTT
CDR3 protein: CASSPSWGDIANTGELFF

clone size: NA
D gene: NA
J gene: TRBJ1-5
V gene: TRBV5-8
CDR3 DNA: TGTGCCAGCAGCTTGCCGCCGATGAGCAATCAGCCCCAGCATTTT
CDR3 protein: CASSLPPMSNQPQHF

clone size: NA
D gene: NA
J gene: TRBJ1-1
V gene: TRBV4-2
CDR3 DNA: TGTGCCAGCAGCCAAGCCGGGCAGAACACTGAAGCTTTCTTT
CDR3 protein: CASSQAGQNTEAFF

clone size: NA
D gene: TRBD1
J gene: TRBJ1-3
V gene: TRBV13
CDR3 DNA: TGTGCCAGCAGCAACCTGGGACAGGGGTTTGGAAACACCATATATTTT
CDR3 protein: CASSNLGQGFGNTIYF

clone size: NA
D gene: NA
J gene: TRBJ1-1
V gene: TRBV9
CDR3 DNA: TGTGCCAGCAGCCCCGGGGGGCGGACTGAAGCTTTCTTT
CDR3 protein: CASSPGGRTEAFF

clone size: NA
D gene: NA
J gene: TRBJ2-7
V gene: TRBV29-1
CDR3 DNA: TGCAGCGTTGATGGAGGTGACTCCTACGAGCAGTACTTC
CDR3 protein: CSVDGGDSYEQYF

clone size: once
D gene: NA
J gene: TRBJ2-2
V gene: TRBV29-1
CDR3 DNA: TGCAGCGCTTGCGGTGCGGGAACCGGGGAGCTGTTTTTT
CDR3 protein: CSACGAGTGELFF